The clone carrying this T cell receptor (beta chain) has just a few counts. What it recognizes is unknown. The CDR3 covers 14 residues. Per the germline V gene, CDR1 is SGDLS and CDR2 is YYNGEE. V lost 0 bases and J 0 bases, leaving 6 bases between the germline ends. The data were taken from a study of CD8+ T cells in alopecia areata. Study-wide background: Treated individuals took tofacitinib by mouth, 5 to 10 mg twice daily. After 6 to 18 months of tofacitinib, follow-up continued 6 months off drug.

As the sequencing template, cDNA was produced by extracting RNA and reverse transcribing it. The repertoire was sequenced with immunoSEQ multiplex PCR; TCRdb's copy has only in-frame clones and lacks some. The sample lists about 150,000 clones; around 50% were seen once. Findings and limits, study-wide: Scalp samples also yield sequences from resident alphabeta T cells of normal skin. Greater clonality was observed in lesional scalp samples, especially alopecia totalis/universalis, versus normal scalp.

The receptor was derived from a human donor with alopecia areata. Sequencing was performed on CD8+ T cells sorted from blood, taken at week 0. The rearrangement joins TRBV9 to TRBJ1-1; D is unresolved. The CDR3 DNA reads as TGTGCCAGCAGCGTAGGGGCTCTGAACACTGAAGCTTTCTTT. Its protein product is CASSVGALNTEAFF.